What follows are 27 T cell receptor beta chains derived from one specimen sequenced in a study of T cells in Graves' hyperthyroidism and ophthalmopathy. Using RNA transcripts as the source, TCR beta CDR3 regions were amplified. The primer set for the first-round RT-PCR of the TCR CDR3 was HTBI. TCRdb passed the multiplex PCR reads through MiXCR, listing each CDR3 protein once. The top ten clones hold around 33% of a sample with fewer than 400,000 distinct CDR3 sequences, 15% to 20% of them seen once. Sequencing input: blood. The receptors originated from a man younger than 45 with Graves' hyperthyroidism.

The J gene is TRBJ1-3, the V gene TRBV5-1; TRBD1 might be the D (5 bases). Germline lookup yields CDR1 SGHRS and CDR2 YFSETQ. Trimming left V 3 bases short and J 0 bases short, with 13 bases between. This CDR3 is built from 16 residues. The CDR3 DNA is TGCGCCAGCAGCTCACAGGACTCAGGCTCTGGAAACACCATATATTTT. Protein product: CASSSQDSGSGNTIYF. Combining the CDR3 with reference TRBV5-1 and TRBJ1-3 gives the whole variable domain KAGVTQTPRYLIKTRGQQVTLSCSPISGHRSVSWYQQTPGQGLQFLFEYFSETQRNKGNFPGRFSGRQFSNSRSEMNVSTLELGDSALYLCASSSQDSGSGNTIYFGEGSWLTVV.

This clonotype was found many times. CDR3 residues: CASRMGLAGGPIHNEQFF. For the CDR3, the DNA is TGTGCCAGCAGGATGGGACTAGCGGGAGGGCCAATCCACAATGAGCAGTTCTTC. J is TRBJ2-1 and V is TRBV6-1; 16 bases fit TRBD2. Germline CDR1 MNHNS, CDR2 SASEGT. V was pared by 6 bases and J by 5 bases, with 10 bases of the junction left unmatched. This CDR3 contains 18 residues.

The chain combines TRBV12-3 or TRBV12-4 with TRBJ1-2, with 8 positions matching TRBD1. V was clipped by 6 bases and J by 6 bases; unmatched bases: 15. This CDR3 is 16 amino acids long. The CDR3 bases are TGTGCCAGCAGGGGTTTAGGCAGGGGGCTTTTTGATGGCTACACCTTC. Translated, it gives CASRGLGRGLFDGYTF.

The V and J genes are TRBV4-1 and TRBJ2-5, with TRBD2 identical over 7 bases. CDR3 length equals 18 residues. V shed 1 base and J 0 bases; nucleotides not matched to a gene: 11. CDR1 is MGHRA and CDR2 is YSYEKL in the germline V gene. The CDR3 protein is CASSQGFSRGRNQETQYF. CDR3 bases: TGCGCCAGCAGCCAAGGATTTTCTCGCGGGAGAAACCAAGAGACCCAGTACTTC.

This clonotype was picked up one time. A junction boundary mismatches the germline segment, possibly from a read error. V and J are TRBV30 and TRBJ2-7; D perhaps matches TRBD2 (5 bases). The germline gives CDR1 GTSNPN, CDR2 SVGIG (reference sequence). The CDR3 contains 11 residues. CDR3 coding DNA: TGTGCCTGGAGTAGAGGGTACGAGCAGTGCTTC. Amino acids: CAWSRGYEQCF. Full variable domain (missing parts from reference TRBV30 and TRBJ2-7): SQTIHQWPATLVQPVGSPLSLECTVEGTSNPNLYWYRQAAGRGLQLLFYSVGIGQISSEVPQNLSASRPQDRQFILSSKKLLLSDSGFYLCAWSRGYEQCFGPGTRLTVT.

Many counts were recorded for this clonotype. This chain uses TRBV7-9 with TRBJ2-1; 10 bases agree with TRBD1. Losses at the gene ends were 5 bases for V and 4 bases for J; bases not matched to a gene: 8. The CDR3 has 16 residues. Germline V gives CDR1 SEHNR, CDR2 FQNEAQ (reference sequence). CDR3 protein: CASSPDRGVEYNEQFF. The CDR3 coding sequence is TGTGCCAGCAGCCCGGACAGGGGGGTCGAATACAATGAGCAGTTCTTC.

This clonotype was detected many times. This chain's CDR3 is CASTAGGRVADTQYF. The CDR3 DNA sequence: TGTGCCAGCACCGCCGGCGGGCGGGTTGCAGATACGCAGTATTTT. The rearrangement links TRBV28 to TRBJ2-3; D is perhaps TRBD2 (5 bases). Trimming took 7 bases from V and 4 from J, leaving 18 bases between them. This CDR3 is built from 15 residues. Germline values: CDR1 MDHEN, CDR2 SYDVKM.

This chain connects TRBV20-1 to TRBJ2-1, with D perhaps TRBD2 (6 bases). The CDR3 has 15 residues. Trimming pared 3 bases from V and 4 bases from J, leaving 16 bases between. Germline V lookup: CDR1 DFQATT, CDR2 SNEGSKA (reference sequence). The CDR3 reads CSARAGTGRYNEQFF. Here the CDR3 DNA reads TGCAGTGCTAGGGCCGGGACCGGGAGATACAATGAGCAGTTCTTC.

The gene calls are TRBV7-3 and TRBJ2-6, with 9 bases fitting TRBD1. Germline values: CDR1 SGHTA, CDR2 FQGTGA. Losses at the gene ends were 5 bases for V and 0 bases for J; bases not matched to a gene: 14. The CDR3 has 20 amino acids. CDR3 amino acids: CASSQTRLGTGISGANVLTF. CDR3 nucleotide sequence: TGTGCCAGCAGCCAAACCAGACTCGGGACAGGGATCTCTGGGGCCAACGTCCTGACTTTC.

The V gene is TRBV6-1, the J gene TRBJ2-1; possibly TRBD2 for D (5 bases). CDR3 length: 16 amino acids. The V end was cut by 4 bases, the J end by 7 bases, with 20 bases between. Germline CDR1 is MNHNS and CDR2 is SASEGT. CDR3 residues: CASSGGWFGSTNEQFF. Here the CDR3 DNA reads TGTGCCAGCAGTGGAGGGTGGTTTGGGTCTACAAATGAGCAGTTCTTC.

The table lists this clonotype with a count of one. V usage is TRBV9 and J usage is TRBJ2-2; D is unclear. The CDR3 extends over 14 amino acids. Germline loops: CDR1 SGDLS, CDR2 YYNGEE. V was clipped by 2 bases and J by 5 bases, with 10 bases between them. The CDR3 DNA sequence: TGTGCCAGCAGCGTTGACATGGCGACCGGGGAGCTGTTTTTT. Translation: CASSVDMATGELFF.

This clonotype came up many times. The rearrangement joins TRBV10-1 to TRBJ1-5, with a weak D call TRBD1 (5 bases). The CDR3 covers 13 residues. Germline loops: CDR1 WNHNN, CDR2 SYGVQD (reference sequence). V was shortened by 6 bases and J by 6 bases, with 12 bases between the two germline ends. For the CDR3, the DNA is TGCGCCAGCAGGCCCGAGGGGCTTCAGCCCCAGCATTTT. This codes for CASRPEGLQPQHF.

This clonotype was detected many times. V is TRBV11-3 and J is TRBJ2-5; the match to TRBD2 covers 8 bases. The CDR3 extends over 14 amino acids. Trimming removed 4 bases from V and 3 bases from J; junction bases left unmatched: 4. CDR1 and CDR2 from the germline V gene are SGHNT and YENEEA. The CDR3 DNA reads TGTGCCAGCAGCTCAGGACTAGCTGAAGAGACCCAGTACTTC. Amino acids: CASSSGLAEETQYF.

This clonotype has a count of ten or more. The chain combines TRBV7-9 with TRBJ2-1; D remains ambiguous. The CDR3 sequence is 13 residues long. The ends were cut back, 4 bases at V and 5 bases at J, with 9 bases in the middle. Germline values: CDR1 SEHNR, CDR2 FQNEAQ (reference sequence). The CDR3 loop reads CASSSGSNNEQFF. The CDR3 DNA reads TGTGCCAGCAGCTCGGGCTCTAACAATGAGCAGTTCTTC. Full variable domain (remainder filled in from reference TRBV7-9 and TRBJ2-1): DTGVSQNPRHKITKRGQNVTFRCDPISEHNRLYWYRQTLGQGPEFLTYFQNEAQLEKSRLLSDRFSAERPKGSFSTLEIQRTEQGDSAMYLCASSSGSNNEQFFGPGTRLTVL.

This clonotype was recorded many times. The chain couples TRBV2 to TRBJ2-3; D is unresolved. Germline-derived CDR1 and CDR2 are SNHLY and FYNNEI. Trimming pared 1 base from V and 2 bases from J, leaving 7 bases between. The CDR3 sequence is 14 residues long. CDR3 loop: CASSEGVVTDTQYF. CDR3 nucleotides: TGTGCCAGCAGTGAAGGGGTGGTCACAGATACGCAGTATTTT.

The chain combines TRBV2 with TRBJ2-1, with TRBD1 matching over 9 bases. Unmatched junction bases numbered 11, after V lost 7 bases and J lost 4 bases. The CDR3 runs 16 residues. Germline V gene data show CDR1 as SNHLY and CDR2 as FYNNEI. CDR3 DNA sequence: TGTGCCAGCACCCCACAGGGGACAGGGACATACAATGAGCAGTTCTTC. This sequence encodes CASTPQGTGTYNEQFF.

This clonotype was picked up many times. The chain has TRBV7-3 and TRBJ2-3; TRBD2 aligns across 7 bases. The germline gives CDR1 SGHTA, CDR2 FQGTGA. This CDR3 is 15 amino acids long. The V gene end was trimmed by 5 bases and the J gene end by 2 bases; junction bases not matched to a gene: 7. CDR3 residues: CASSGGAGPTDTQYF. The CDR3 DNA is TGTGCCAGCAGCGGCGGAGCGGGGCCCACAGATACGCAGTATTTT. Using reference TRBV7-3 and TRBJ2-3 for the parts outside the CDR3, the full variable domain is GAGVSQTPSNKVTEKGKYVELRCDPISGHTALYWYRQSLGQGPEFLIYFQGTGAADDSGLPNDRFFAVRPEGSVSTLKIQRTERGDSAVYLCASSGGAGPTDTQYFGPGTRLTVL.

This clonotype was observed at least ten times. The chain has TRBV2 and TRBJ1-5; D is unclear. V lost 7 bases, J lost 8 bases, and 15 bases lay in between. This CDR3 comprises 13 residues. Germline V gene lookup returns CDR1 SNHLY and CDR2 FYNNEI. CDR3 sequence (DNA): TGTGCCAGCACCGAAGGGTTCGGGGAGCCCCAGCATTTT. It translates to CASTEGFGEPQHF. Full variable domain (outside the CDR3, taken from reference TRBV2 and TRBJ1-5): EPEVTQTPSHQVTQMGQEVILRCVPISNHLYFYWYRQILGQKVEFLVSFYNNEISEKSEIFDDQFSVERPDGSNFTLKIRSTKLEDSAMYFCASTEGFGEPQHFGDGTRLSIL.

The chain joins TRBV27 to TRBJ1-2, with D perhaps TRBD1 (5 bases). V was pared by 3 bases and J by 8 bases, with 13 bases between. CDR1 is MNHEY and CDR2 is SMNVEV in the germline V gene (reference sequence). There are 13 residues in the CDR3. The CDR3 DNA reads as TGTGCCAGCAGTTTTACAGGCAAGAGAGGCTACACCTTC. Amino acids: CASSFTGKRGYTF.

At least ten counts were recorded for this clonotype. This chain joins TRBV5-1 and TRBJ2-1; 8 bases are shared with TRBD1. This CDR3 has 15 residues. Germline-derived CDR1 and CDR2 are SGHRS and YFSETQ. V trimming: 4 bases; J trimming: 4 bases; junction bases outside the gene matches: 7. The CDR3, as DNA: TGCGCCAGCAGCCCCCAGGGGGCCTCTTACAATGAGCAGTTCTTC. Translation gives CASSPQGASYNEQFF.

A note on this clonotype: The junction shows a germline mismatch at one end, possibly a read error. The chain links TRBV12-3 or TRBV12-4 to TRBJ2-2; 8 bases map to TRBD1. This CDR3 comprises 20 residues. CDR3 residues: CASSAVGGQGAYSYTGELLF. The CDR3 coding sequence is TGTGCCAGCAGTGCCGTTGGAGGGCAGGGGGCATATTCGTACACCGGGGAGCTGCTTTTT.

This clonotype has at least ten counts. The chain is built from TRBV2 and TRBJ1-2; D might be TRBD1 (5 bases). Germline loops: CDR1 SNHLY, CDR2 FYNNEI. The CDR3 has 11 amino acids. V was shortened by 2 bases and J by 12 bases, with 10 bases between the two germline ends. CDR3: CASSELSGHTF. The CDR3 bases are TGTGCCAGCAGTGAATTATCGGGGCACACCTTC.

This clonotype was detected only a few times. The rearrangement joins TRBV5-4 to TRBJ1-1; tentative D call: TRBD1 (6 bases). CDR1 SGHNT and CDR2 YYREEE come from the germline V gene (reference sequence). Trimming pared 0 bases from V and 3 bases from J, leaving 9 bases between. There are 14 residues in the CDR3. CDR3 residues: CASSLEGGDTEAFF. CDR3 DNA: TGTGCCAGCAGCTTGGAGGGGGGGGACACTGAAGCTTTCTTT.

The chain uses TRBV5-1 and TRBJ2-2; 10 bases fit TRBD2. The V gene's germline CDR1 is SGHRS and CDR2 YFSETQ. This CDR3 spans 16 amino acids. The V gene end was trimmed by 1 base and the J gene end by 1 base; junction bases not matched to a gene: 1. The CDR3 bases are TGCGCCAGCAGCTTGACTAGCGGGATGAACACCGGGGAGCTGTTTTTT. Its protein product is CASSLTSGMNTGELFF.

This clonotype was counted many times. The chain employs TRBV11-2 and TRBJ2-3; D possibly corresponds to TRBD1 (6 bases). CDR1 SGHAT and CDR2 FQNNGV come from the germline V gene. There are 18 residues in the CDR3. Deletions cut 0 bases from V and 1 base from J, with 17 bases between. The CDR3 DNA follows: TGTGCCAGCAGCTTAGAAACTTCTGGGGCAGGGGGCACAGATACGCAGTATTTT. Its protein product is CASSLETSGAGGTDTQYF.

V and J are TRBV11-3 and TRBJ1-1; a weak D match, TRBD1 (6 bases). The CDR3 covers 13 residues. From germline, CDR1 is SGHNT and CDR2 YENEEA. The germline V and J ends were trimmed by 3 bases and 5 bases, with 10 bases remaining between them. The CDR3 nucleotides are TGTGCCAGCAGCTTCGGGGGGCGGACTGAAGCTTTCTTT. Its protein is CASSFGGRTEAFF.

Many counts were recorded for this clonotype. This sequence joins TRBV20-1 and TRBJ2-2; 10 positions agree with TRBD2. The V gene end was trimmed by 3 bases and the J gene end by 3 bases; junction bases not matched to a gene: 4. CDR3 length equals 15 residues. Germline CDR1 and CDR2: DFQATT and SNEGSKA (reference sequence). The CDR3 region has the DNA TGCAGTGCTAGTGTGCTAGCGGGAGACACCGGGGAGCTGTTTTTT. It translates to CSASVLAGDTGELFF.